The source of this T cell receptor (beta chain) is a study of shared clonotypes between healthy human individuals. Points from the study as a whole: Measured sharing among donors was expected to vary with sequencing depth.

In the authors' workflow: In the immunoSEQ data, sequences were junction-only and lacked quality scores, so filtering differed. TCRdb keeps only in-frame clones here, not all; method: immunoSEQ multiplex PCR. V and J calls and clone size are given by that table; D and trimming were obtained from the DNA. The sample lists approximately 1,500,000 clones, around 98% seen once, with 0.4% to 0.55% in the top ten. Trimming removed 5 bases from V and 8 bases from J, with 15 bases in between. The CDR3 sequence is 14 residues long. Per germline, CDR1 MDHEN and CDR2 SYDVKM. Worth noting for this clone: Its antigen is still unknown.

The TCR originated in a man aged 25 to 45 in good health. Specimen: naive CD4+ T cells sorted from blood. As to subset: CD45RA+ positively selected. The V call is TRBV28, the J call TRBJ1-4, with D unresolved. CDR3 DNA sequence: TGTGCCAGCAGTCCGCAGGACGGATGGGAAAAACTGTTTTTT. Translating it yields CASSPQDGWEKLFF.